The clone carrying this T cell receptor beta chain was seen only a few times. The CDR3 is 20 residues long. The V end lost 4 bases, the J end lost 2 bases, and 27 bases lay between the germline ends. The germline gives CDR1 MGHDK, CDR2 SYGVNS. This entry is derived from a study of T-cell reconstitution after alpha-beta-depleted transplantation in children. Unique molecular identifiers were used to barcode this TCRbeta library. TCRdb ran MiXCR on the PCR reads and lists one entry per CDR3 protein. The sample includes 300,000 or so distinct CDR3 sequences, around 9.6% of them seen just once. This specimen consisted of PBMCs from the stem cell graft donor, obtained from the stem cell graft. The receptor comes from a human donor who donated a stem cell graft to a child with SCID. The rearrangement links TRBV25-1 to TRBJ2-1; the D gene is possibly TRBD1 (8 bases). CDR3: CASSASGGYELAHTYNEQFF. The DNA of the CDR3 is TGTGCCAGCAGTGCCTCAGGGGGCTATGAACTAGCGCATACCTACAATGAGCAGTTCTTC.